Shown below are 21 T cell receptor beta chains from a single sample sequenced in a study of T cells after yellow fever vaccination. TCRdb ran MiXCR on the 5' RACE reads and lists one entry per CDR3 protein. Of roughly 240,000 distinct CDR3 sequences in the sample, approximately 6.8% were seen once. The sample in question was CD4+ T cells sorted from PBMCs, obtained on the day of the yellow fever booster vaccination. These receptors were taken from a man aged 25 to 40 who received the YFV17D yellow fever vaccine.

This clonotype came up a few times. The CDR3 loop is CASSAGAGYSQPQHF. The CDR3 DNA reads as TGTGCCAGCAGTGCAGGGGCAGGGTATAGTCAGCCCCAGCATTTT. The rearrangement joins TRBV2 to TRBJ1-5, with a weak D call TRBD1 (6 bases). CDR3 length: 15 residues. The V and J ends lost 4 bases and 6 bases respectively, with 16 bases between them. Germline V gene sequence: CDR1 SNHLY, CDR2 FYNNEI.

The chain recombines TRBV6-5 with TRBJ2-7; 7 bases are shared with TRBD2. Germline lookup yields CDR1 MNHEY and CDR2 SVGAGI. The CDR3 has 14 residues. The J segment lost 4 bases and the V segment lost 2 bases, leaving 5 bases of the junction unmatched. The DNA of the CDR3 is TGTGCCAGCAGTTACGGCCCGGGGGGATACGAGCAGTACTTC. It specifies CASSYGPGGYEQYF.

The table lists this clonotype with a few counts. CDR3 coding DNA: TGTGCCAGCAGCTGGACCGGGACGGATTTACTCAATGAGCAGTTCTTC. Amino acids: CASSWTGTDLLNEQFF. The genes are TRBV7-2 and TRBJ2-1; either TRBD1 or TRBD2 may fit D (5 bases each). The germline V gene encodes CDR1 SGHTA and CDR2 FQGNSA. The CDR3 is 16 residues long. Between the trimmed V and J ends, which lost 4 bases and 6 bases, there was a span of 19 bases.

This clonotype was observed a few times. V is TRBV19 and J is TRBJ2-7; D is unresolved. This CDR3 is 13 amino acids long. Germline lookup yields CDR1 LNHDA and CDR2 SQIVND (reference sequence). V lost 6 bases to trimming and J lost 2 bases, with 11 bases between them. This CDR3 reads CASRTLHPYEQYF. DNA of the CDR3: TGTGCCAGTAGGACACTTCATCCCTACGAGCAGTACTTC.

This clonotype has ten or more counts. This chain links TRBV11-2 with TRBJ2-4; no clear D. This CDR3 contains 13 residues. V lost 5 bases and J lost 13, with 18 bases in between. CDR1 and CDR2 from the germline V gene are SGHAT and FQNNGV. This CDR3 reads CASSDQALGVQYF. CDR3 in DNA: TGTGCCAGCAGCGATCAGGCTCTAGGTGTCCAGTACTTC.

This clonotype was detected many times. The chain employs TRBV7-2 and TRBJ1-2; no clear D. The CDR3 spans 13 residues. CDR1 and CDR2 from the germline V gene are SGHTA and FQGNSA. V was shortened by 1 base and J by 4 bases, with 7 bases between the two germline ends. The CDR3 sequence is CASSLGSSYGYTF. The CDR3 DNA follows: TGTGCCAGCAGCTTAGGCAGCTCCTATGGCTACACCTTC.

This clonotype has only a few counts. J is TRBJ2-1 and V is TRBV5-1, with D possibly being TRBD2 (5 bases). V lost 5 bases to trimming and J lost 2 bases, with 14 bases between them. Looked up from germline, CDR1 is SGHRS and CDR2 is YFSETQ. This CDR3 contains 15 residues. The CDR3 protein is CASRALVGAYNEQFF. Written as DNA, the CDR3 is TGCGCCAGCAGAGCCCTTGTGGGAGCCTACAATGAGCAGTTCTTC.

This clonotype has a handful of counts. The chain links TRBV7-2 to TRBJ2-5; 7 positions match TRBD2. The V and J ends lost 2 bases and 1 base, in that order; junction bases with no gene match: 4. The CDR3 is made up of 15 amino acids. The germline CDR1 and CDR2 sequences are SGHTA and FQGNSA. In DNA, the CDR3 is TGTGCCAGCAGCTTATCACTAGCGTCCCAAGAGACCCAGTACTTC. Translating gives CASSLSLASQETQYF.

This clonotype was seen more than once but under ten times. This chain connects TRBV12-3 or TRBV12-4 to TRBJ1-2; the D is unclear. With 6 bases removed from V and 1 base from J, the gap between germline ends came to 9 bases. The CDR3 length is 13 residues. CDR3 DNA: TGTGCCAGCAGCGCTCAGCTTAACTATGGCTACACCTTC. The encoded protein is CASSAQLNYGYTF.

This clonotype was seen a few times. This chain uses TRBV28 with TRBJ2-1; TRBD1 agrees at 10 bases. V shed 6 bases and J 7 bases; nucleotides not matched to a gene: 9. Germline CDR1 is MDHEN and CDR2 is SYDVKM. CDR3 length: 15 residues. CDR3 in amino acids: CASSWTGGPFNEQFF. The CDR3 DNA follows: TGTGCCAGCAGCTGGACAGGGGGACCCTTTAATGAGCAGTTCTTC.

This clonotype appeared a few times. This chain uses TRBV7-2 with TRBJ2-7; the D is unclear. There are 13 residues in the CDR3. Germline V gene sequence: CDR1 SGHTA, CDR2 FQGNSA. V shed 3 bases and J shed 6 bases, with 12 bases lying between them. The CDR3 region is CASSFDADFEQYF. In nucleotides, the CDR3 is TGTGCCAGCAGCTTTGACGCGGATTTCGAGCAGTACTTC. Full variable domain (outside the CDR3, taken from reference TRBV7-2 and TRBJ2-7): GAGVSQSPSNKVTEKGKDVELRCDPISGHTALYWYRQSLGQGLEFLIYFQGNSAPDKSGLPSDRFSAERTGGSVSTLTIQRTQQEDSAVYLCASSFDADFEQYFGPGTRLTVT.

This clonotype was seen a handful of times. The rearrangement uses TRBV5-1 and TRBJ2-1, with 10 bases aligning to TRBD2. The CDR3 runs to 17 residues. Trimming took 2 bases from V and 3 from J; bases not matched to a gene: 8. Germline lookup yields CDR1 SGHRS and CDR2 YFSETQ. The CDR3 sequence: CASSFPPSGSRYNEQFF. Here the CDR3 DNA reads TGCGCCAGCAGCTTTCCCCCTAGCGGGAGTCGCTACAATGAGCAGTTCTTC. The complete variable domain, with remaining parts taken from reference TRBV5-1 and TRBJ2-1, reads KAGVTQTPRYLIKTRGQQVTLSCSPISGHRSVSWYQQTPGQGLQFLFEYFSETQRNKGNFPGRFSGRQFSNSRSEMNVSTLELGDSALYLCASSFPPSGSRYNEQFFGPGTRLTVL.

This chain uses TRBV6-2 or TRBV6-3 with TRBJ2-7; 13 bases are shared with TRBD2. CDR1 is MNHEY and CDR2 is SVGEGT in the germline V gene. With 5 bases clipped from V and 7 bases from J, the junction kept 8 bases outside the gene matches. The CDR3 loop spans 15 amino acids. The CDR3 DNA reads TGTGCCAGCAGTACGTATGGACTAGCGGGAGAAGAGCAGTACTTC. Translating gives CASSTYGLAGEEQYF.

This clonotype was recorded many times. The CDR3 coding sequence is TGTGCCAGCAGCTTAATGGGACGGAGCCACGAGCAGTACTTC. Protein product: CASSLMGRSHEQYF. This chain connects TRBV7-9 to TRBJ2-7; the D call may be TRBD1 or TRBD2 (5 bases each). Germline-derived CDR1 and CDR2 are SEHNR and FQNEAQ (reference sequence). There are 14 residues in the CDR3. Trimming took 2 bases from V and 5 from J, leaving 13 bases between them. The variable domain in full, completed from reference TRBV7-9 and TRBJ2-7, reads DTGVSQNPRHKITKRGQNVTFRCDPISEHNRLYWYRQTLGQGPEFLTYFQNEAQLEKSRLLSDRFSAERPKGSFSTLEIQRTEQGDSAMYLCASSLMGRSHEQYFGPGTRLTVT.

This clonotype came up many times. DNA for the CDR3: TGCGCCAGCAGCCTAGGACTAGCGGGGGACAATGAGCAGTTCTTC. Translated: CASSLGLAGDNEQFF. The V call is TRBV5-1, the J call TRBJ2-1, with TRBD2 matching over 13 bases. The CDR3 has 15 amino acids. The V gene end was trimmed by 4 bases and the J gene end by 5 bases; junction bases not matched to a gene: 3. From germline, CDR1 is SGHRS and CDR2 YFSETQ.

This clonotype was recorded many times. The chain couples TRBV7-2 to TRBJ2-2; D not resolved. CDR3 length: 15 residues. Germline V CDR1 and CDR2: SGHTA, FQGNSA. V was shortened by 5 bases and J by 3 bases, with 13 bases between the two germline ends. The CDR3 region is CASSPGSSYTGELFF. The CDR3 DNA reads as TGTGCCAGCAGCCCCGGCAGCAGCTACACCGGGGAGCTGTTTTTT.

The V and J genes are TRBV19 and TRBJ1-4; D gene uncertain. The length of the CDR3 is 12 residues. CDR1 and CDR2 from the germline V gene are LNHDA and SQIVND (reference sequence). The V end was cut by 10 bases, the J end by 5 bases, with 11 bases between. The CDR3 sequence: CATNTGNEKLFF. The CDR3 coding sequence is TGTGCCACCAACACCGGGAATGAAAAACTGTTTTTT.

This clonotype showed up many times. The chain links TRBV28 to TRBJ2-6, with D tentatively TRBD2 (5 bases). Germline loops: CDR1 MDHEN, CDR2 SYDVKM. This CDR3 contains 16 residues. The V end lost 5 bases, the J end lost 1 base, and 12 bases lay between the germline ends. Here the CDR3 DNA reads TGTGCCAGCAGTGCCGGGGTTTTTTCTGGGGCCAACGTCCTGACTTTC. Its translation: CASSAGVFSGANVLTF.

V gene TRBV10-3 combines with J gene TRBJ2-5; D possibly corresponds to TRBD1 (5 bases). The germline V gene encodes CDR1 ENHRY and CDR2 SYGVKD. There are 12 residues in the CDR3. V lost 3 bases and J 3 bases, leaving 5 bases between the germline ends. The CDR3 DNA sequence: TGTGCCATCAGTGACAGGGAAGAGACCCAGTACTTC. This encodes CAISDREETQYF.

This clonotype appeared a few times. The chain recombines TRBV7-9 with TRBJ1-5; D unresolved. V gave up 5 bases and J gave up 4 bases, with 9 bases separating them. CDR3 length equals 13 residues. The germline V gene has CDR1 SEHNR and CDR2 FQNEAQ (reference sequence). The CDR3 protein is CASSPETNQPQHF. CDR3 nucleotide sequence: TGTGCCAGCAGCCCCGAAACGAATCAGCCCCAGCATTTT.

The table lists this clonotype with a few counts. The V call is TRBV10-3, the J call TRBJ2-5; the D is unclear. Germline assignment: CDR1 ENHRY and CDR2 SYGVKD. V gave up 0 bases and J gave up 5 bases, with 10 bases separating them. The CDR3 sequence is 14 residues long. CDR3 bases: TGTGCCATCAGTGAGTCGGGAAGGTCGGAGACCCAGTACTTC. Its protein is CAISESGRSETQYF.